Shown below are 20 T cell receptor beta chains from a single sample sequenced in a study of long-term antiretroviral therapy in people with HIV. At the survey level, the v3.0 immunoSEQ assay was run. TCRdb's copy holds only in-frame clones and misses some; the assay was immunoSEQ multiplex PCR. The sample holds roughly 28,000 clones, approximately 95% seen once. The sample in question was unsorted PBMCs, obtained 5.3 years after starting antiretroviral therapy. These receptors came from a man aged 30 to 39 with HIV.

The chain recombines TRBV29-1 with TRBJ1-4; a possible D gene is TRBD1 (6 bases). Trimming shortened V by 7 bases and J by 2 bases, and 11 bases separated the two germline ends. Germline V lookup: CDR1 SQVTM, CDR2 ANQGSEA. This CDR3 region has 13 residues. CDR3 loop: CSAQGRTNEKLFF. DNA of the CDR3: TGCAGCGCACAGGGTCGGACTAATGAAAAACTGTTTTTT. Supplemented by reference TRBV29-1 and TRBJ1-4, the full variable domain reads SAVISQKPSRDICQRGTSLTIQCQVDSQVTMMFWYRQQPGQSLTLIATANQGSEATYESGFVIDKFPISRPNLTFSTLTVSNMSPEDSSIYLCSAQGRTNEKLFFGSGTQLSVL.

This chain links TRBV6-1 with TRBJ2-1; TRBD1 matches at 11 bases. Unmatched junction bases numbered 4, after V lost 0 bases and J lost 6 bases. The CDR3 sequence is 16 residues long. Germline V gene sequence: CDR1 MNHNS, CDR2 SASEGT. The chain's CDR3 is CASSEASGTGGNEQFF. Here the CDR3 DNA reads TGTGCCAGCAGTGAAGCAAGTGGGACAGGGGGCAATGAGCAGTTCTTC.

This clone occurred once. CDR3 amino acids: CATRLAGSYNEQFF. The CDR3 DNA sequence: TGTGCCACACGACTAGCGGGGTCCTACAATGAGCAGTTCTTC. This rearrangement joins TRBV6-5 to TRBJ2-1; 11 bases are shared with TRBD2. This CDR3 is built from 14 residues. V was pared by 10 bases and J by 1 base, with 3 bases of the junction left unmatched. Germline CDR1 is MNHEY and CDR2 is SVGAGI.

This chain joins TRBV28 and TRBJ1-1; TRBD1 is a possible D gene (5 bases). Germline V gives CDR1 MDHEN, CDR2 SYDVKM. CDR3 size: 14 residues. The V gene lost 5 bases and the J gene lost 1 base, with 11 bases spanning the gap. The CDR3 coding sequence is TGTGCCAGCAGTCCCCAGGGAGGGAACACTGAAGCTTTCTTT. Translated: CASSPQGGNTEAFF.

This chain joins TRBV2 and TRBJ2-7; TRBD2 is a possible D gene (5 bases). CDR3 length equals 15 residues. The V end was cut by 5 bases, the J end by 5 bases, with 19 bases between. Germline lookup yields CDR1 SNHLY and CDR2 FYNNEI. CDR3 in amino acids: CASSPSLADSDEQYF. CDR3 DNA: TGTGCCAGCAGTCCCAGTCTAGCAGATAGCGACGAGCAGTACTTC.

This rearrangement joins TRBV5-1 to TRBJ2-1; D perhaps matches TRBD1 (6 bases). In germline, CDR1 is SGHRS, CDR2 YFSETQ. Trimming took off 3 bases at V and 1 base at J, with 11 bases between the two ends. The CDR3 covers 15 residues. The CDR3 DNA reads TGCGCCAGCAGCTCTGAGGGGGAGTCCTACAATGAGCAGTTCTTC. Translation gives CASSSEGESYNEQFF.

V usage is TRBV6-5 and J usage is TRBJ2-3, with D perhaps given as TRBD1 or TRBD2 (7 bases each). The ends were cut back, 9 bases at V and 4 bases at J, with 14 bases in the middle. Germline V lookup: CDR1 MNHEY, CDR2 SVGAGI. The CDR3 is 13 amino acids. The CDR3 spells CASQGGVADTQYF. CDR3 nucleotides: TGTGCCAGTCAGGGGGGGGTCGCAGATACGCAGTATTTT.

The chain recombines TRBV7-2 with TRBJ1-3, with D maybe TRBD1 (5 bases). This CDR3 is 15 amino acids long. The V end lost 2 bases, the J end lost 1 base, and 9 bases lay between the germline ends. The germline CDR1 and CDR2 sequences are SGHTA and FQGNSA. The CDR3, as DNA: TGTGCCAGCAGCTTACCGGGGGTGTCTGGAAACACCATATATTTT. The encoded protein is CASSLPGVSGNTIYF.

This chain connects TRBV27 to TRBJ1-6; 8 nucleotides align to TRBD1. The V and J ends lost 2 bases and 7 bases, in that order; junction bases with no gene match: 13. Germline CDR1 MNHEY, CDR2 SMNVEV (reference sequence). The CDR3 runs 18 residues. CDR3 nucleotide sequence: TGTGCCAGCAGTTTAAAACTCCTACCGGGACAGGAGAATTCACCCCTCCACTTT. Amino acids: CASSLKLLPGQENSPLHF.

The rearrangement uses TRBV14 and TRBJ2-1; 9 positions match TRBD2. Germline V gives CDR1 SGHDN, CDR2 FVKESK. J gave up 5 bases and V 4 bases, and 9 bases lay outside the gene matches. There are 16 residues in the CDR3. DNA of the CDR3: TGTGCCAGCAGCCCCCTAGTAGCGGGGGCCAACAATGAGCAGTTCTTC. Its protein is CASSPLVAGANNEQFF.

This chain joins TRBV7-9 and TRBJ1-5; D is unclear. From germline, CDR1 is SEHNR and CDR2 FQNEAQ (reference sequence). CDR3 length: 15 residues. Trimming shortened V by 2 bases and J by 1 base, and 9 bases separated the two germline ends. The chain's CDR3 is CASSLFEGSNQPQHF. The DNA for the CDR3 is TGTGCCAGCAGCTTATTCGAGGGAAGCAATCAGCCCCAGCATTTT.

The V and J genes are TRBV30 and TRBJ1-6; tentative D call: TRBD1 (5 bases). This CDR3 spans 13 amino acids. The V end was cut by 0 bases, the J end by 11 bases, with 11 bases between. In germline, CDR1 is GTSNPN, CDR2 SVGIG (reference sequence). DNA for the CDR3: TGTGCCTGGAGTGTACAAAAGGGGACACCCCTCCACTTT. Translating gives CAWSVQKGTPLHF.

The rearrangement uses TRBV7-2 and TRBJ1-4; D remains ambiguous. Trimming removed 0 bases from V and 1 base from J, with 3 bases in between. This CDR3 spans 14 amino acids. Germline values: CDR1 SGHTA, CDR2 FQGNSA. DNA of the CDR3: TGTGCCAGCAGCTTAGCATTAACTAATGAAAAACTGTTTTTT. Protein sequence: CASSLALTNEKLFF.

The gene calls are TRBV6-6 and TRBJ2-7; perhaps TRBD1 as D (6 bases). The V and J ends lost 5 bases and 0 bases respectively, with 14 bases between them. Germline-derived CDR1 and CDR2 are MNHNY and SVGAGI (reference sequence). The CDR3 consists of 15 residues. The CDR3 here is CASSAQGRTSYEQYF. CDR3 nucleotides: TGTGCCAGCAGTGCACAGGGTAGGACCTCCTACGAGCAGTACTTC.

Note on this clone: The germline gene is not matched at one end of the junction; a read error may be the cause. The chain is built from TRBV7-7 and TRBJ2-5; a weak D match, TRBD1 (5 bases). Germline V gene sequence: CDR1 SSHAT, CDR2 FNYEAQ (reference sequence). CDR3 size: 13 residues. CDR3 in amino acids: CASRETDQETQYF. Written as DNA, the CDR3 is TGTGCTAGCAGGGAAACAGACCAAGAGACCCAGTACTTC.

This clone was detected only once. The V and J genes are TRBV6-1 and TRBJ2-1; D is possibly TRBD2 (5 bases). Trimming pared 1 base from V and 8 bases from J, leaving 12 bases between. CDR1 MNHNS and CDR2 SASEGT come from the germline V gene. CDR3 length equals 14 residues. CDR3 nucleotide sequence: TGTGCCAGCAGTGAAGTCGTCAAGAGGGATGAGCAGTTCTTC. Residues: CASSEVVKRDEQFF.

The chain links TRBV20-1 to TRBJ2-5; no clear D gene. CDR3 length equals 11 residues. V was trimmed by 2 bases and J by 5 bases, leaving 6 bases between them. Germline loops: CDR1 DFQATT, CDR2 SNEGSKA (reference sequence). The DNA of the CDR3 is TGCAGTGCTAGATTACTGGAGACCCAGTACTTC. Its protein product is CSARLLETQYF.

The chain uses TRBV6-1 and TRBJ1-1; D not resolved. This CDR3 has 15 residues. Per the germline V gene, CDR1 is MNHNS and CDR2 is SASEGT. V was clipped by 4 bases and J by 0 bases, with 12 bases between them. CDR3 nucleotides: TGTGCCAGCAGTGGTTGGCCGTCCCTGAACACTGAAGCTTTCTTT. This encodes CASSGWPSLNTEAFF.

The V and J genes are TRBV5-1 and TRBJ1-5; 11 nucleotides line up with TRBD1. There are 15 residues in the CDR3. Germline CDR1 reads SGHRS; CDR2 reads YFSETQ. J gave up 7 bases and V 0 bases, and 3 bases lay outside the gene matches. CDR3 DNA sequence: TGCGCCAGCAGCTTGGGGACAGGGGGCGGACAGCCCCAGCATTTT. Translating gives CASSLGTGGGQPQHF.

The chain carries TRBV19 and TRBJ2-5; weak D call: TRBD2 (6 bases). The CDR3 length is 15 residues. The germline V and J ends were trimmed by 4 bases and 1 base, with 13 bases remaining between them. The germline gives CDR1 LNHDA, CDR2 SQIVND (reference sequence). The CDR3 sequence: CASSTQGLLQETQYF. CDR3 sequence (DNA): TGTGCCAGTAGTACCCAGGGACTGCTCCAAGAGACCCAGTACTTC.